This T cell receptor (beta chain) was recovered during a study of blood T cell repertoires in COVID-19 (dated by TCRdb to 2020 to 2022). A note on the overall study: Samples from collaborators originated in the United States, Italy and Spain and spanned both the acute and convalescent phases of COVID-19. The prospective study material was composed of cDNA or gDNA derived from T cells, B-cell-depleted T cells, or PBMCs. The dataset comprised deeply sampled blood TCRbeta repertoires from subjects exposed to, actively infected with, or recovered from COVID-19. A freely available public database, intended as a resource for researchers studying the immune response to SARS-CoV-2, is where the repertoires were released. Samples were obtained from the ongoing ImmuneRACE study (first 160 participants) and from approximately 1,200 subjects provided by 6 global collaborators. The sample metadata nearly always contained a de-identified subject ID, COVID-19 status, age in years and sex. Where available, HLA class I and class II types were obtained from metadata supplied by the sample provider rather than from assay-based typing.

TCRbeta CDR3 regions were amplified from genomic DNA using the immunoSEQ Assay, a bias-controlled multiplex PCR. As for the authors' bioinformatics: The number of nucleated cells in each sample was estimated from the amplification of reference gene primers within the assay. To quantify the absolute abundance of each unique TCRbeta CDR3 rearrangement, sequence reads were collapsed and filtered. Productive Simpson clonality was computed per sample as the square root of Simpson's diversity index over productive rearrangements. Sourced from immuneACCESS, this table was stored by TCRdb with only in-frame sequences that have V and J called. A share of the clones is absent; for the studies checked, an unresolved V gene accounts for under half, and the remainder has no known explanation. V and J calls and clone size are those listed in that table; D and trimming were worked out from the DNA. In this sample the table shows 95,000 to 110,000 clones, about four fifths of which occur a single time. Of the sample, approximately 3.5% falls within the top ten clones.

Summary of the overall study and its limitations: The amount of clinical and demographic metadata varied by source and participant and was provided uncurated.

The collaborating institutions used their own protocols to collect whole blood in K2EDTA tubes. For TCRbeta analysis, collaborators shipped samples as frozen whole blood, isolated PBMCs, or DNA extracted from either of those sample types. From cysteine to phenylalanine, the CDR3 is 16 amino acids long. Of all the DNA, just the CDR3 is kept, 48 bases in frame from base 1. The germline V gene yields SGHRS for CDR1 and YFSETQ for CDR2. V is cut by 4 bases and J by 4 bases, and the space between the germline ends is 18 bases. Comment on this clone: Its recognized antigen is unknown. Base qualities are not provided; no much larger clone lies one nucleotide away.

The rearranged segments are TRBV5-1 and TRBJ1-3; tentative D gene TRBD1, with 6 bases matching. Material: peripheral blood. The clonotype originates from a woman of 80 years or more with active or convalescent COVID-19. Here the CDR3 is given as CASSPRVGGKGNTIYF. The sequenced DNA is TGCGCCAGCAGCCCCCGGGTAGGGGGTAAGGGAAACACCATATATTTT.